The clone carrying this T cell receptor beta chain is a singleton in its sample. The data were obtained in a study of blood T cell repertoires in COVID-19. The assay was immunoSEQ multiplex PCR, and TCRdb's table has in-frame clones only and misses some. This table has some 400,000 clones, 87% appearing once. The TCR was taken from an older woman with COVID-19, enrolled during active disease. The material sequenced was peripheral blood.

The CDR3 nucleotides are TGTGCCAGCAGTGAAGAGAGAACCATCAATCAGCCCCAGCATTTT. Protein product: CASSEERTINQPQHF. The chain uses TRBV2 and TRBJ1-5; D is unresolved. V was trimmed by 1 base and J by 3 bases, leaving 10 bases between them. CDR1 is SNHLY, CDR2 FYNNEI, per germline. The CDR3 totals 15 residues.